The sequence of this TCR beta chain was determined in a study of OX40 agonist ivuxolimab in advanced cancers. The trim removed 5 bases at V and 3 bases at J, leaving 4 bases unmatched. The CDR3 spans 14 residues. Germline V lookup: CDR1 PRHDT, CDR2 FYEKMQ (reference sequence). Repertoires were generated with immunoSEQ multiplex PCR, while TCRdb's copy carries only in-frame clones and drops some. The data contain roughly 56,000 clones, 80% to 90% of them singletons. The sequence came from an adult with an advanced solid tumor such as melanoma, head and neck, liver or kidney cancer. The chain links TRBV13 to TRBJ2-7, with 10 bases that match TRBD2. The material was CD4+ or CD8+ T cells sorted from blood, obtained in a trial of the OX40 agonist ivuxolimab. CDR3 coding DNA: TGTGCCAGCAGCCCGACTAGCGGGTACTACGAGCAGTACTTC. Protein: CASSPTSGYYEQYF.